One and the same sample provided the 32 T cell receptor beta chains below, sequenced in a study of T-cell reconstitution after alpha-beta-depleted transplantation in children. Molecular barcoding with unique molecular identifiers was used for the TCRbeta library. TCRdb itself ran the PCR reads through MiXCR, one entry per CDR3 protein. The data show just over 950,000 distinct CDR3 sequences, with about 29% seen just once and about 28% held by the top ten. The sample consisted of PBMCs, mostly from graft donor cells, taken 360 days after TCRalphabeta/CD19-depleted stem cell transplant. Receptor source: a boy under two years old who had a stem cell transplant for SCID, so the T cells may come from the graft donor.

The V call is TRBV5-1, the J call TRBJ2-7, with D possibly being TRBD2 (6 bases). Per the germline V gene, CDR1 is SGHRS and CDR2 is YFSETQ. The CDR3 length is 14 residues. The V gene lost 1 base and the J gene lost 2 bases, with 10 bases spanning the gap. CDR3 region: CASSLPGRAYEQYF. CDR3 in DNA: TGCGCCAGCAGCTTGCCCGGGAGAGCCTACGAGCAGTACTTC.

CDR3 sequence: CASKGTRNTEAFF. CDR3 sequence (DNA): TGTGCCAGCAAGGGGACCCGGAACACTGAAGCTTTCTTT. This chain uses TRBV2 with TRBJ1-1; TRBD1 might be the D (5 bases). The CDR3 loop spans 13 amino acids. The germline V gene encodes CDR1 SNHLY and CDR2 FYNNEI. The ends were cut back, 7 bases at V and 1 base at J, with 10 bases in the middle.

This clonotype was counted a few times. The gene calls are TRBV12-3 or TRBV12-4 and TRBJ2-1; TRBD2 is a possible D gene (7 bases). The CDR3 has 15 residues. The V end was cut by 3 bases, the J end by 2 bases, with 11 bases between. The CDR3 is CASSFGGPTYNEQFF. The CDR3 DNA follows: TGTGCCAGCAGTTTCGGGGGGCCTACCTACAATGAGCAGTTCTTC.

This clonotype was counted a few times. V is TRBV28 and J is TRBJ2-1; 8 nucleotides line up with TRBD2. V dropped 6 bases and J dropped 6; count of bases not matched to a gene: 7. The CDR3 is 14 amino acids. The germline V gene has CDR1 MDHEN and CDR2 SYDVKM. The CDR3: CASRGAGGPNEQFF. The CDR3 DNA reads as TGTGCCAGCAGGGGGGCGGGGGGCCCCAATGAGCAGTTCTTC.

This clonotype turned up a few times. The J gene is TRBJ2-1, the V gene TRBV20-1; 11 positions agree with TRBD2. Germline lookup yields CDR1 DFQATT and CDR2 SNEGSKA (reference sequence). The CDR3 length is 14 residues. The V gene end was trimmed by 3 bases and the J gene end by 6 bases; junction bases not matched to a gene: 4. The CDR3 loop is CSARRLAGGNEQFF. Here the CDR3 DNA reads TGCAGTGCTAGGAGGCTAGCGGGAGGCAATGAGCAGTTCTTC.

The CDR3 loop is CASSQVGGAGGGVDNEQFF. The DNA of the CDR3 is TGTGCCAGCAGCCAAGTAGGGGGAGCGGGGGGCGGTGTTGACAATGAGCAGTTCTTC. The chain is built from TRBV3-1 and TRBJ2-1; 9 bases fit TRBD2. V was pared by 1 base and J by 5 bases, with 15 bases of the junction left unmatched. CDR3 length: 19 residues. Germline V gene sequence: CDR1 LGHDT, CDR2 YNNKEL (reference sequence).

CDR3 sequence: CASSARLGGGATDTQYF. The CDR3 bases are TGTGCCAGCAGCGCACGTCTAGGGGGTGGGGCTACAGATACGCAGTATTTT. The chain carries TRBV9 and TRBJ2-3, with TRBD1 as a possible D gene (6 bases). Germline V gene lookup returns CDR1 SGDLS and CDR2 YYNGEE. The CDR3 covers 17 residues. The ends were cut back, 3 bases at V and 3 bases at J, with 20 bases in the middle.

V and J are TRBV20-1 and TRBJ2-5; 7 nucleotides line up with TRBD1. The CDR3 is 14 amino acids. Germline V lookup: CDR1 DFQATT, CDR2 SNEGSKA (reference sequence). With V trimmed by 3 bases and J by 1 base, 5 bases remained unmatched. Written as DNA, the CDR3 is TGCAGTGCTAGTACGGGGACAGCCCAAGAGACCCAGTACTTC. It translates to CSASTGTAQETQYF.

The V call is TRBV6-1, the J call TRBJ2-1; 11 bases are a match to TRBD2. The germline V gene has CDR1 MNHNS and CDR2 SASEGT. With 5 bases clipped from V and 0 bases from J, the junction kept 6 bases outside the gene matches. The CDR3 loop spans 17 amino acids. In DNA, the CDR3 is TGTGCCAGCAGTCCTAGCGGGGGGCCACCCTCCTACAATGAGCAGTTCTTC. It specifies CASSPSGGPPSYNEQFF.

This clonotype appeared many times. The CDR3 is CASSILSGTGSTDTQYF. CDR3 coding DNA: TGTGCCAGCAGCATCCTCTCTGGCACAGGGAGCACAGATACGCAGTATTTT. The chain has TRBV7-3 and TRBJ2-3, with D possibly TRBD1 on 6 matching bases. Looked up from germline, CDR1 is SGHTA and CDR2 is FQGTGA. V lost 5 bases to trimming and J lost 0 bases, with 18 bases between them. This CDR3 is built from 17 residues.

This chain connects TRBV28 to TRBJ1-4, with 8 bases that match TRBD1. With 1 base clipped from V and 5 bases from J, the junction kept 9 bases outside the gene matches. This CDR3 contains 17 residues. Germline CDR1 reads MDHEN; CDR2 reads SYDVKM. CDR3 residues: CASSLSGRGQVNEKLFF. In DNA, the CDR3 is TGTGCCAGCAGTTTATCGGGCAGGGGGCAAGTAAATGAAAAACTGTTTTTT.

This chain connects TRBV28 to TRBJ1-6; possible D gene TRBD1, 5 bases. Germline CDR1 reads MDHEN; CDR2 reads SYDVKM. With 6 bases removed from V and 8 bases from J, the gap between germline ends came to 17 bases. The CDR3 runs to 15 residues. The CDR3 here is CASRGVRGGDSPLHF. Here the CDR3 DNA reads TGTGCCAGCAGGGGGGTGAGGGGAGGTGATTCACCCCTCCACTTT.

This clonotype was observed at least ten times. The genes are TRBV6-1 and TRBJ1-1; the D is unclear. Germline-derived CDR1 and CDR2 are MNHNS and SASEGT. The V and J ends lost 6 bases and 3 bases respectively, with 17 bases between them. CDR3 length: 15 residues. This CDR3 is CASSPVYPWDTEAFF. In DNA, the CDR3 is TGTGCCAGCAGCCCCGTTTACCCATGGGACACTGAAGCTTTCTTT.

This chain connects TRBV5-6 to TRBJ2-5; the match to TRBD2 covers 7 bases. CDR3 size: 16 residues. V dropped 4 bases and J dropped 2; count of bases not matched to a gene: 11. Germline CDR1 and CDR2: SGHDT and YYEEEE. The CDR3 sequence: CASSLTGTTGQETQYF. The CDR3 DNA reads TGTGCCAGCAGCCTAACCGGGACTACCGGGCAAGAGACCCAGTACTTC. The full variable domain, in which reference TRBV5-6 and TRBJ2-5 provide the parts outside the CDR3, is DAGVTQSPTHLIKTRGQQVTLRCSPKSGHDTVSWYQQALGQGPQFIFQYYEEEERQRGNFPDRFSGHQFPNYSSELNVNALLLGDSALYLCASSLTGTTGQETQYFGPGTRLLVL.

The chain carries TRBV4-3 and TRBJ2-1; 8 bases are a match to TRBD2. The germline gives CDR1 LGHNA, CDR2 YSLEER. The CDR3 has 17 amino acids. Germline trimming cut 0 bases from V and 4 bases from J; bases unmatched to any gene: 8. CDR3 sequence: CASSQDPAGALYNEQFF. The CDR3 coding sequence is TGCGCCAGCAGCCAAGATCCAGCGGGGGCCCTATACAATGAGCAGTTCTTC.

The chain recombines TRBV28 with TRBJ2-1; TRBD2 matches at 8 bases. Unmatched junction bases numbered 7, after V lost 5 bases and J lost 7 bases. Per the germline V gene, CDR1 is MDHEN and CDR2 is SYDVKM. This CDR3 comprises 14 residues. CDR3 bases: TGTGCCAGCAGTCAAGCGGGGGACCCAAATGAGCAGTTCTTC. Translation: CASSQAGDPNEQFF.

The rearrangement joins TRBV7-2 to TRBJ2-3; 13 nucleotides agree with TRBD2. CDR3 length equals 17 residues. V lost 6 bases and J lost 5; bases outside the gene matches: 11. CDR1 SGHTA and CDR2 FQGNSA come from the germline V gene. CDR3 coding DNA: TGTGCCAGCAGAACACTAGCGGGGGGGCAGGGGGGAGATACGCAGTATTTT. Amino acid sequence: CASRTLAGGQGGDTQYF. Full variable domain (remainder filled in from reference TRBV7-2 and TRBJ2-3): GAGVSQSPSNKVTEKGKDVELRCDPISGHTALYWYRQSLGQGLEFLIYFQGNSAPDKSGLPSDRFSAERTGGSVSTLTIQRTQQEDSAVYLCASRTLAGGQGGDTQYFGPGTRLTVL.

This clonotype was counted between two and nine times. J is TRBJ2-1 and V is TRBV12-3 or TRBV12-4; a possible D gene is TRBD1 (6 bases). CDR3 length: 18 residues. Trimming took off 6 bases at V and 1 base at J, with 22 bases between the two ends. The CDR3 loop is CASSPPPPGAPSYNEQFF. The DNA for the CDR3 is TGTGCCAGCAGCCCGCCTCCCCCAGGGGCCCCTTCCTACAATGAGCAGTTCTTC.

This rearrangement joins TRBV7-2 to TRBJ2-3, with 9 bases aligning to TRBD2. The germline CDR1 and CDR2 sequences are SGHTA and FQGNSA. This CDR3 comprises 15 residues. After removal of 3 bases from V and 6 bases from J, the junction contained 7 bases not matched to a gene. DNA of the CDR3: TGTGCCAGCAGCTTGAAGCGGGGGGCCGGGGATACGCAGTATTTT. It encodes CASSLKRGAGDTQYF.

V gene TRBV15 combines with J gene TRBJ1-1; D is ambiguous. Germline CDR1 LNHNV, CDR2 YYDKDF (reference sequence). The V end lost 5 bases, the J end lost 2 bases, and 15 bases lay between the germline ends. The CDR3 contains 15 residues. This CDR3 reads CATSLPMGQNTEAFF. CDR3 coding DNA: TGTGCCACCAGCCTCCCGATGGGTCAAAACACTGAAGCTTTCTTT.

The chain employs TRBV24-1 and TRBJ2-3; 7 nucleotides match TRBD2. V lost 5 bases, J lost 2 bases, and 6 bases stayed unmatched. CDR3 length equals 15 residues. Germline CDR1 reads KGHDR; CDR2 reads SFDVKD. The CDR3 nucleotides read TGTGCCACCAGTGTGGGCGGGACTATCACAGATACGCAGTATTTT. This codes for CATSVGGTITDTQYF.

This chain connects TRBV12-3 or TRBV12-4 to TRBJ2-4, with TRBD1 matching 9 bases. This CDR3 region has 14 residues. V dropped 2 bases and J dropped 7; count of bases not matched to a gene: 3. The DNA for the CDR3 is TGTGCCAGCAGTTTAAGACAGGGGGGGAACATTCAGTACTTC. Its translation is CASSLRQGGNIQYF.

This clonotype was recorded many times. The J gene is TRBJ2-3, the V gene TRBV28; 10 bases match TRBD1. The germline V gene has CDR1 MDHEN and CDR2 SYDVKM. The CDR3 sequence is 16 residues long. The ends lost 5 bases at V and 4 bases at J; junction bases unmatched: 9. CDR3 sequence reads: CASSPRDRGWADTQYF. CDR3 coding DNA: TGTGCCAGCAGTCCCCGGGACAGGGGATGGGCAGATACGCAGTATTTT. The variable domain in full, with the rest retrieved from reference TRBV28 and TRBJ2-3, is DVKVTQSSRYLVKRTGEKVFLECVQDMDHENMFWYRQDPGLGLRLIYFSYDVKMKEKGDIPEGYSVSREKKERFSLILESASTNQTSMYLCASSPRDRGWADTQYFGPGTRLTVL.

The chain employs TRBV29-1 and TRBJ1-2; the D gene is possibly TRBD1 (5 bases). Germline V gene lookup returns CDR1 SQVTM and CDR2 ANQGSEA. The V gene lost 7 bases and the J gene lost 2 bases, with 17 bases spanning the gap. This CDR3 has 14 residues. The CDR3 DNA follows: TGCAGCGCCATAGCGGGGCAGAGGAACTATGGCTACACCTTC. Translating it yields CSAIAGQRNYGYTF.

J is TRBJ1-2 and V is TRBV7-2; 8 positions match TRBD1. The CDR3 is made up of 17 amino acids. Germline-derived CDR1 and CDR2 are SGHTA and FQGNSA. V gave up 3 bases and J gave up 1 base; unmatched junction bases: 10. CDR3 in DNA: TGTGCCAGCAGCTTTCGACAGGGGAGGGGGAATAACTATGGCTACACCTTC. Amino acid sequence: CASSFRQGRGNNYGYTF.

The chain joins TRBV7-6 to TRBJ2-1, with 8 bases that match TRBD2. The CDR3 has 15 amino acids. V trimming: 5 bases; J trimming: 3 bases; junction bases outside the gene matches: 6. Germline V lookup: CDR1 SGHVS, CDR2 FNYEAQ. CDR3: CASSPPRGDYNEQFF. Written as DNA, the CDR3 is TGTGCCAGCAGCCCCCCGCGGGGGGACTACAATGAGCAGTTCTTC.

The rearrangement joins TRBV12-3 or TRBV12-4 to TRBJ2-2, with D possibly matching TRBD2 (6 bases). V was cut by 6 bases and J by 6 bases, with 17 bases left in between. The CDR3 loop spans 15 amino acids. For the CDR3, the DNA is TGTGCCAGCAGCCCCGAGAGGGAGGTGTCCGGGGAGCTGTTTTTT. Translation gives CASSPEREVSGELFF.

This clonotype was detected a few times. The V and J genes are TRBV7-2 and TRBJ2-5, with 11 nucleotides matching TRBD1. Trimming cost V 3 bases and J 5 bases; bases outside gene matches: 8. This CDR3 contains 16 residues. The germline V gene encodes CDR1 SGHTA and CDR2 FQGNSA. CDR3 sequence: CASSFRTGGLLETQYF. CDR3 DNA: TGTGCCAGCAGCTTTAGGACAGGGGGCTTGTTGGAGACCCAGTACTTC.

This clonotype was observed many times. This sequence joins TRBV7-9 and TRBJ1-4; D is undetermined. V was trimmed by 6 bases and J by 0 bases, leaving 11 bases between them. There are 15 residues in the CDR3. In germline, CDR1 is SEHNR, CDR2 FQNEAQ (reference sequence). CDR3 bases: TGTGCCAGCAGTCTCGGAGTTGCAACTAATGAAAAACTGTTTTTT. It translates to CASSLGVATNEKLFF. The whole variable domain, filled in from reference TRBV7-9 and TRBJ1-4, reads DTGVSQNPRHKITKRGQNVTFRCDPISEHNRLYWYRQTLGQGPEFLTYFQNEAQLEKSRLLSDRFSAERPKGSFSTLEIQRTEQGDSAMYLCASSLGVATNEKLFFGSGTQLSVL.

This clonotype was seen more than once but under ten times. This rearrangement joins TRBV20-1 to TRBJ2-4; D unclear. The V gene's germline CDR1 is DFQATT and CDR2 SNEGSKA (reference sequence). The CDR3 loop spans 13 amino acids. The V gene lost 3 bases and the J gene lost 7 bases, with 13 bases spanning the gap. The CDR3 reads CSARIGPLNIQYF. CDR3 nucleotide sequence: TGCAGTGCTAGGATTGGGCCCCTGAACATTCAGTACTTC.

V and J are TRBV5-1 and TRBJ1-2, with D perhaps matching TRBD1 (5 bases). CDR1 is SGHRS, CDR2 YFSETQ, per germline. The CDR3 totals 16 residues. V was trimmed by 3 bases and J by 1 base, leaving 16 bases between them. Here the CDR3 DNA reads TGCGCCAGCAGCTGGGGCAGAAACCCGTATAACTATGGCTACACCTTC. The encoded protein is CASSWGRNPYNYGYTF. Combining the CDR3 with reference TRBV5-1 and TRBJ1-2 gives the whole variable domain KAGVTQTPRYLIKTRGQQVTLSCSPISGHRSVSWYQQTPGQGLQFLFEYFSETQRNKGNFPGRFSGRQFSNSRSEMNVSTLELGDSALYLCASSWGRNPYNYGYTFGSGTRLTVV.

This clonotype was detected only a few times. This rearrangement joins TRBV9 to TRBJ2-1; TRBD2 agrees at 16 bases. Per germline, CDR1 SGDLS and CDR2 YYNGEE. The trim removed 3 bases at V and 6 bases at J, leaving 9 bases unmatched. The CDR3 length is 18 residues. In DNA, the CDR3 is TGTGCCAGCAGCGATAAGGGACTAGCGGGGGGGCAGGGCAATGAGCAGTTCTTC. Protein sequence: CASSDKGLAGGQGNEQFF. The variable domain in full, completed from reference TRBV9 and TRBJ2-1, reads DSGVTQTPKHLITATGQRVTLRCSPRSGDLSVYWYQQSLDQGLQFLIQYYNGEERAKGNILERFSAQQFPDLHSELNLSSLELGDSALYFCASSDKGLAGGQGNEQFFGPGTRLTVL.